This is a list of T cell receptor beta chains from one sample in a study of cytomegalovirus exposure and HLA in healthy donors. Method: immunoSEQ multiplex PCR; TCRdb's copy keeps in-frame clones and lacks some. Among about 150,000 clones listed, approximately 88% were seen once. Sequences were obtained from PBMCs. The source of these receptors is a woman between 18 and 29 years old in good health and CMV-seropositive. The CDR3 runs from the conserved cysteine through the conserved F or W. The D gene is left open where the match is weak.

v_call: TRBV6-5; cdr3_length: 13; d_call: TRBD1; j_call: TRBJ1-1; cdr3_aa: CASRETGGTEAFF
v_call: TRBV4-1; cdr3_length: 18; d_call: .; j_call: TRBJ2-3; cdr3_aa: CASSQVMFLRRAPDTQYF
v_call: TRBV7-3; cdr3_length: 16; d_call: TRBD2; j_call: TRBJ2-2; cdr3_aa: CASSLLAGGFTGELFF
v_call: TRBV7-2; cdr3_length: 11; d_call: .; j_call: TRBJ2-1; cdr3_aa: CASSFLNEQFF
v_call: TRBV30; cdr3_length: 11; d_call: .; j_call: TRBJ2-1; cdr3_aa: CAWRLGREQFF
v_call: TRBV11-3; cdr3_length: 15; d_call: TRBD2; j_call: TRBJ2-5; cdr3_aa: CASSLLLAGVETQYF
v_call: TRBV29-1; cdr3_length: 15; d_call: TRBD2; j_call: TRBJ2-1; cdr3_aa: CSVTSAGAAYNEQFF
v_call: TRBV5-1; cdr3_length: 15; d_call: .; j_call: TRBJ1-2; cdr3_aa: CASSLVVGEAYGYTF
v_call: TRBV7-8; cdr3_length: 17; d_call: TRBD1; j_call: TRBJ1-2; cdr3_aa: CASSSGQALGVSYGYTF
v_call: TRBV14; cdr3_length: 14; d_call: .; j_call: TRBJ2-7; cdr3_aa: CASSLLGRSYEQYF
v_call: TRBV30; cdr3_length: 14; d_call: .; j_call: TRBJ2-7; cdr3_aa: CAWGPTGNRYEQYF
v_call: TRBV9; cdr3_length: 16; d_call: TRBD2; j_call: TRBJ2-3; cdr3_aa: CASSHRLAGGGDTQYF
v_call: TRBV10-1; cdr3_length: 14; d_call: TRBD1; j_call: TRBJ1-1; cdr3_aa: CASSPTGVATEAFF
v_call: TRBV30; cdr3_length: 14; d_call: .; j_call: TRBJ2-7; cdr3_aa: CAWREVRSSYEQYF
v_call: TRBV5-1; cdr3_length: 14; d_call: .; j_call: TRBJ1-1; cdr3_aa: CASSLSRAGTEAFF
v_call: TRBV6-5; cdr3_length: 14; d_call: .; j_call: TRBJ1-1; cdr3_aa: CASSLDSLNTEAFF
v_call: TRBV6-5; cdr3_length: 11; d_call: .; j_call: TRBJ2-7; cdr3_aa: CASSYGGEQYF
v_call: TRBV29-1; cdr3_length: 13; d_call: TRBD1; j_call: TRBJ1-4; cdr3_aa: CSVMGQGSEKLFF
v_call: TRBV10-2; cdr3_length: 14; d_call: TRBD1; j_call: TRBJ2-7; cdr3_aa: CASFGTGVDAEQYF
v_call: TRBV6-5; cdr3_length: 14; d_call: TRBD2; j_call: TRBJ2-7; cdr3_aa: CASSTGAPGGEQYF
v_call: TRBV4-3; cdr3_length: 15; d_call: .; j_call: TRBJ2-7; cdr3_aa: CASSFHSGTTYEQYF
v_call: TRBV30; cdr3_length: 13; d_call: .; j_call: TRBJ1-5; cdr3_aa: CAWSGQSNQPQHF